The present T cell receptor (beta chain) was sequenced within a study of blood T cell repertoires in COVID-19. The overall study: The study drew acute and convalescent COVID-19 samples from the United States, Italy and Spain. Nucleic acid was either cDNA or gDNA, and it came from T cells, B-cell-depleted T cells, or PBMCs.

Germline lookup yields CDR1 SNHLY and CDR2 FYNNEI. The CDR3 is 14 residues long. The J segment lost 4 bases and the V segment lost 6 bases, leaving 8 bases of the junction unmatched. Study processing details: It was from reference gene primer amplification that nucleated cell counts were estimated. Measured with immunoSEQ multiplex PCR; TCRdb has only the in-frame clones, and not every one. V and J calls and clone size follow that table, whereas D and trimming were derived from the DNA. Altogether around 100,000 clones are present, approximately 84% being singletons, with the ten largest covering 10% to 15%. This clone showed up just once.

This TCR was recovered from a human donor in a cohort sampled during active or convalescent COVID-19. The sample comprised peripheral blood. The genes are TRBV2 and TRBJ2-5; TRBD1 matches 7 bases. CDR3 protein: CASRVGNRGETQYF. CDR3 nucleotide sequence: TGTGCCAGCAGGGTGGGGAACAGGGGAGAGACCCAGTACTTC.